The rows below give T cell receptor beta chains drawn from one sample of a study of blood T cell repertoires in COVID-19. Using immunoSEQ multiplex PCR, the repertoire was profiled, and TCRdb retains in-frame clones only, with some absent. The data show 90,000 to 150,000 clones, 65% to 90% seen once. Sequenced material: peripheral blood. These receptors originate from a human donor in a cohort sampled during active COVID-19. Both conserved end residues are part of each CDR3. D genes are given only for firm matches. A clone size is listed for some rows: how often the clone was seen (once, few, many), or a class if it is expanded.

j_gene | d_gene | abundance | v_gene | CDR3nt | CDR3aa
TRBJ1-5 | . | once | TRBV6-2/TRBV6-3 | TGTGCCAGCAGTTACTCCAGACTTTCAGGGCAGGGGCAGCCCCAGCATTTT | CASSYSRLSGQGQPQHF
TRBJ2-5 | . | . | TRBV6-5 | TGTGCCAGCAGTTACGGCCACCAAGAGACCCAGTACTTC | CASSYGHQETQYF
TRBJ2-7 | TRBD2 | . | TRBV5-4 | TGTGCCAGCAGCTTGGGGTGGGGGACTAGCGCCGAGCAGTACTTC | CASSLGWGTSAEQYF
TRBJ2-7 | . | . | TRBV9 | TGTGCCAGCAGCGCAGATGTAGGAGCCCGAGCCTACGAGCAGTACTTC | CASSADVGARAYEQYF
TRBJ2-7 | . | . | TRBV6-6 | TGTGCCAGCGCCCCGAGTGACTTCTACTCCTACGAGCAGTACTTC | CASAPSDFYSYEQYF
TRBJ2-4 | TRBD1 | . | TRBV5-4 | TGTGCCAGCAGCCCCTTTACAGGGGGCGCGATGAACATTCAGTACTTC | CASSPFTGGAMNIQYF
TRBJ2-5 | . | . | TRBV7-7 | TGTGCCAGCAGCTTAGGCGGGATAAAAGGAGAGACCCAGTACTTC | CASSLGGIKGETQYF
TRBJ1-5 | TRBD1 | . | TRBV9 | TGTGCCAGCAGCCCTTGGGACAGCCTCAATCAGCCCCAGCATTTT | CASSPWDSLNQPQHF
TRBJ2-7 | TRBD2 | . | TRBV6-1 | TGTGCCAGCAGTGAAGGACTAGCGGGGCTCTCCTACGAGCAGTACTTC | CASSEGLAGLSYEQYF
TRBJ2-7 | . | . | TRBV5-4 | TGTGCCAGCAGCGCCGGGACCTACGAGCAGTACTTC | CASSAGTYEQYF